This T cell receptor beta chain derives from a study of CD8+CD57+ T cells in acquired aplastic anemia. Points from the study as a whole: Both patients and controls carried the same twenty-nine CD8+ CDR3 sequences.

The V gene end was trimmed by 8 bases and the J gene end by 4 bases; junction bases not matched to a gene: 7. The V gene's germline CDR1 is SNHLY and CDR2 FYNNEI. The CDR3 has 13 amino acids. Sequenced patients had shown CD8+CD57+ cell expansion by flow cytometry. All participating patients were living with severe acquired aplastic anemia. This clonotype was counted between two and nine times. Its antigen is currently unknown. The TCR beta profiling, which covered VDJ combination and CDR3 sequence, was carried out using genomic DNA as the template. Using its own MiXCR run on the reads, TCRdb lists one record per CDR3 protein. This sample carries hundreds of thousands of distinct CDR3 sequences, roughly a third of them seen once, and the ten largest clones take under 0.95%.

The sequenced material came from sorted CD4+, CD8+, or CD8+CD57+ T cells (not recorded which) from PBMCs. The receptor comes from a human donor with aplastic anemia. The chain has TRBV2 and TRBJ1-1, with TRBD1 matching over 7 bases. The DNA of the CDR3 is TGTGCCAGCTGGGACAGCCCCCTCACTGAAGCTTTCTTT. Translation: CASWDSPLTEAFF.